This TCR beta chain came from a study of OX40 agonist ivuxolimab in advanced cancers. Repertoires were generated with immunoSEQ multiplex PCR, while TCRdb's copy carries only in-frame clones and drops some. This table has more than 30,000 clones, approximately 80% appearing once. This TCR came from an adult with an advanced solid tumor such as melanoma, head and neck, liver or kidney cancer. The sample here was CD4+ or CD8+ T cells sorted from blood, taken in a trial of the OX40 agonist ivuxolimab.

The chain's CDR3 is CSVTGQGGTGELFF. CDR3 DNA sequence: TGCAGCGTTACTGGACAGGGAGGGACCGGGGAGCTGTTTTTT. This chain joins TRBV29-1 and TRBJ2-2; perhaps TRBD1 as D (8 bases). The CDR3 length is 14 residues. Trimming pared 5 bases from V and 5 bases from J, leaving 15 bases between. Germline CDR1 is SQVTM and CDR2 is ANQGSEA.